The 11 T cell receptor beta chains below were found in one sample sequenced in a study of T-cell reconstitution after alpha-beta-depleted transplantation in children. Construction of the TCRbeta library involved unique molecular identifiers. TCRdb re-analysed the PCR reads in MiXCR, keeping a single row per CDR3 protein. The sample has 200,000 to 300,000 distinct CDR3 sequences, about a quarter seen once. Here the sequenced sample was PBMCs, taken before TCRalphabeta/CD19-depleted stem cell transplant. These receptors were taken from a girl aged 2-10 years with Fanconi anemia, due to receive a stem cell transplant.

This clonotype was recorded many times. The CDR3 DNA sequence: TGTGCCAGCAGTGAATGGCCCGGGGGTAGCGGTGAATCGGAGCAGTACTTC. The encoded protein is CASSEWPGGSGESEQYF. The rearrangement uses TRBV25-1 and TRBJ2-7, with D possibly TRBD2 on 6 matching bases. CDR1 MGHDK and CDR2 SYGVNS come from the germline V gene. The V end was cut by 1 base, the J end by 7 bases, with 23 bases between. This CDR3 has 17 amino acids.

This clonotype has a handful of counts. The CDR3 DNA is TGTGCCAGCGCGGACAGGGGGCTAGCCCAGTACTTC. Amino acids: CASADRGLAQYF. J is TRBJ2-5 and V is TRBV2; 11 bases fit TRBD1. The V segment lost 8 bases and the J segment 9 bases; nucleotides outside the gene matches: 5. The CDR3 runs 12 residues. Germline lookup yields CDR1 SNHLY and CDR2 FYNNEI. Full variable domain (outside the CDR3, taken from reference TRBV2 and TRBJ2-5): EPEVTQTPSHQVTQMGQEVILRCVPISNHLYFYWYRQILGQKVEFLVSFYNNEISEKSEIFDDQFSVERPDGSNFTLKIRSTKLEDSAMYFCASADRGLAQYFGPGTRLLVL.

The genes are TRBV4-2 and TRBJ1-2; a weak D match, TRBD1 (6 bases). V was cut by 4 bases and J by 3 bases, with 18 bases left in between. The length of the CDR3 is 16 residues. Germline lookup yields CDR1 LGHNA and CDR2 YNFKEQ. The CDR3 is CASSPSGEGEDYGYTF. CDR3 bases: TGTGCCAGCAGCCCCTCCGGGGAGGGGGAAGACTATGGCTACACCTTC.

This clonotype was recorded many times. The chain employs TRBV12-3 or TRBV12-4 and TRBJ2-7, with 7 bases matching TRBD2. This CDR3 has 13 residues. Losses at the gene ends were 6 bases for V and 0 bases for J; bases not matched to a gene: 2. The CDR3 DNA is TGTGCCAGCAGCGGGAGGCCCTCCTACGAGCAGTACTTC. This sequence encodes CASSGRPSYEQYF.

This chain uses TRBV6-5 with TRBJ2-5; a weak D match, TRBD1 (6 bases). The germline V gene has CDR1 MNHEY and CDR2 SVGAGI. The CDR3 is 15 amino acids. The ends were cut back, 1 base at V and 5 bases at J, with 14 bases in the middle. DNA for the CDR3: TGTGCCAGCAGTTACTTTTCAGGGGCAGGGGAGACCCAGTACTTC. It yields the protein CASSYFSGAGETQYF.

This clonotype was seen at least ten times. The chain uses TRBV7-2 and TRBJ2-1; TRBD2 aligns across 7 bases. Per germline, CDR1 SGHTA and CDR2 FQGNSA. The CDR3 has 16 amino acids. J was trimmed by 0 bases and V by 5 bases; bases with no gene match: 7. The CDR3 protein is CASSPFGTNSYNEQFF. CDR3 nucleotide sequence: TGTGCCAGCAGCCCGTTCGGGACTAACTCCTACAATGAGCAGTTCTTC.

In this sample, this clonotype turned up many times. The chain is built from TRBV28 and TRBJ2-1; no reliable D call. The CDR3 is 15 amino acids. V lost 7 bases, J lost 0 bases, and 13 bases lay in between. Per the germline V gene, CDR1 is MDHEN and CDR2 is SYDVKM. The CDR3 coding sequence is TGTGCCAGCATTCCCCGCCCCCGCTCCTACAATGAGCAGTTCTTC. Its protein is CASIPRPRSYNEQFF.

This clonotype was seen a handful of times. The V gene is TRBV20-1, the J gene TRBJ2-1; 7 bases are a match to TRBD2. Trimming removed 3 bases from V and 9 bases from J; junction bases left unmatched: 8. Germline CDR1 reads DFQATT; CDR2 reads SNEGSKA (reference sequence). The CDR3 is made up of 13 amino acids. CDR3 in amino acids: CSASGGIPGEQFF. As DNA, the CDR3 is TGCAGTGCTAGCGGGGGGATCCCAGGTGAGCAGTTCTTC.

This clonotype was observed a few times. This rearrangement joins TRBV29-1 to TRBJ2-1, with D unclear. The germline CDR1 and CDR2 sequences are SQVTM and ANQGSEA. With 4 bases removed from V and 6 bases from J, the gap between germline ends came to 13 bases. The CDR3 spans 13 residues. CDR3 sequence: CSVAGPLANEQFF. The CDR3 DNA is TGCAGCGTTGCCGGGCCTCTCGCCAATGAGCAGTTCTTC.

This clonotype was counted only a few times. A junction boundary mismatches the germline segment, possibly from a read error. The V call is TRBV12-3 or TRBV12-4, the J call TRBJ1-2; D is uncertain. This CDR3 is 11 amino acids long. This CDR3 reads CASSFGWGPNF. The CDR3 bases are TGTGCCAGCAGTTTCGGTTGGGGTCCAAACTTC.

This chain uses TRBV3-1 with TRBJ1-1, with TRBD1 as a possible D gene (6 bases). The CDR3 has 15 amino acids. Trimming took off 0 bases at V and 7 bases at J, with 15 bases between the two ends. Germline CDR1 reads LGHDT; CDR2 reads YNNKEL (reference sequence). The CDR3 is CASSQDRNRENEAFF. CDR3 sequence (DNA): TGTGCCAGCAGCCAAGATAGAAACAGGGAAAATGAAGCTTTCTTT. Using reference TRBV3-1 and TRBJ1-1 for the parts outside the CDR3, the full variable domain is DTAVSQTPKYLVTQMGNDKSIKCEQNLGHDTMYWYKQDSKKFLKIMFSYNNKELIINETVPNRFSPKSPDKAHLNLHINSLELGDSAVYFCASSQDRNRENEAFFGQGTRLTVV.